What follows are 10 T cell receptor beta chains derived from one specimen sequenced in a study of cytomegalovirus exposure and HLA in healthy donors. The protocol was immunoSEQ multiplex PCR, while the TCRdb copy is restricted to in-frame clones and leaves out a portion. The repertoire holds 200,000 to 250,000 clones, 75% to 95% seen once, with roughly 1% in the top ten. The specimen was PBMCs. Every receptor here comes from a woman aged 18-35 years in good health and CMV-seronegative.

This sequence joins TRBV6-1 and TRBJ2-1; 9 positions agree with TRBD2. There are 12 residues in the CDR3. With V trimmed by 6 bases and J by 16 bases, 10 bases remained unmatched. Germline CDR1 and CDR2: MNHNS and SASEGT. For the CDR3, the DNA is TGTGCCAGCAGGTCGTGGACTAGCGTAGGCTTCTTC. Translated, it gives CASRSWTSVGFF.

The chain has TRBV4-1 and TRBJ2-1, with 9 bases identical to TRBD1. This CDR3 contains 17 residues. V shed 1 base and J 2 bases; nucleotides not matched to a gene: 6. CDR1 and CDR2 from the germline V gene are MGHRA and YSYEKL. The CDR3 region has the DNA TGCGCCAGCAGCCAAGTGAAGGACAGGGGTCCCTACAATGAGCAGTTCTTC. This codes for CASSQVKDRGPYNEQFF.

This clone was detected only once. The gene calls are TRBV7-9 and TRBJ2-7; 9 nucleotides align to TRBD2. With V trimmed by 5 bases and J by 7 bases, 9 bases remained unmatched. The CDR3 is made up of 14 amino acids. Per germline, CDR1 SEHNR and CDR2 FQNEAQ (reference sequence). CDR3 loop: CASSLGGLAQEQYF. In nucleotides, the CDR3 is TGTGCCAGCAGCCTGGGAGGACTAGCGCAAGAGCAGTACTTC. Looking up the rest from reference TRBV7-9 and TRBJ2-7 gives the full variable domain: DTGVSQNPRHKITKRGQNVTFRCDPISEHNRLYWYRQTLGQGPEFLTYFQNEAQLEKSRLLSDRFSAERPKGSFSTLEIQRTEQGDSAMYLCASSLGGLAQEQYFGPGTRLTVT.

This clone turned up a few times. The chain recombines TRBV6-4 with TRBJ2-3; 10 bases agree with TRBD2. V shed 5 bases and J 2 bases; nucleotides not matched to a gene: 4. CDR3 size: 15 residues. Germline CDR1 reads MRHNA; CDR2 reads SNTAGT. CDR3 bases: TGTGCCAGCAGTATACTAGCGGGAACCACAGATACGCAGTATTTT. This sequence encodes CASSILAGTTDTQYF.

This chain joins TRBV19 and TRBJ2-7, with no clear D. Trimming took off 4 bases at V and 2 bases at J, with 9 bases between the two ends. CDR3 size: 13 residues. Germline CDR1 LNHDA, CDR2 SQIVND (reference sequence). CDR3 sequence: CASSTLLTYEQYF. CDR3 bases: TGTGCCAGTAGTACCCTTCTTACCTACGAGCAGTACTTC.

This CDR3 reads CASSSRRRDSSYEQYF. CDR3 nucleotide sequence: TGTGCCAGCAGTTCCCGCCGCAGGGACAGCTCCTACGAGCAGTACTTC. The V call is TRBV2, the J call TRBJ2-7, with 7 nucleotides matching TRBD1. Germline assignment: CDR1 SNHLY and CDR2 FYNNEI. CDR3 length: 16 residues. Germline trimming cut 5 bases from V and 0 bases from J; bases unmatched to any gene: 10.

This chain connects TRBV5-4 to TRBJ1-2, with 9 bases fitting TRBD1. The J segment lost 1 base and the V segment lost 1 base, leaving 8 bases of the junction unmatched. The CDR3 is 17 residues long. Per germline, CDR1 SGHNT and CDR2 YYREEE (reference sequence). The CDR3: CASSLMALTGGNYGYTF. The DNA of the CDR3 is TGTGCCAGCAGCTTGATGGCGTTGACAGGGGGTAACTATGGCTACACCTTC.

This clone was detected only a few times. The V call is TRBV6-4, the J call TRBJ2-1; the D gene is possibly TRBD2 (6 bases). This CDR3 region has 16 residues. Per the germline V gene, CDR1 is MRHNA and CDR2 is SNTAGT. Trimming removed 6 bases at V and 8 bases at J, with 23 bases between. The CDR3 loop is CASSLGGAGSGDEQFF. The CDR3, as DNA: TGTGCCAGCAGCCTGGGGGGTGCCGGGAGTGGCGATGAGCAGTTCTTC.

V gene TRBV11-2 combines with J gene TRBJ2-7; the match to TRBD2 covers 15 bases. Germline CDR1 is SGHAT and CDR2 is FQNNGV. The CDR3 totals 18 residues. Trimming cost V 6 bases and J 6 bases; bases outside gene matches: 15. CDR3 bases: TGTGCCAGCAGATTCCGGACTAGCGGGAGGGCCGGTACTCTCGAGCAGTACTTC. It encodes CASRFRTSGRAGTLEQYF.

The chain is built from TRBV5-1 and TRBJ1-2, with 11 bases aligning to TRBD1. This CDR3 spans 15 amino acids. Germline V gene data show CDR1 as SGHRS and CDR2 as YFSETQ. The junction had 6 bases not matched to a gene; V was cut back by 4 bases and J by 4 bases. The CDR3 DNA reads TGCGCCAGCAGCGGGGACAGGGGGGATAGCTATGGCTACACCTTC. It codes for CASSGDRGDSYGYTF.